The next 19 T cell receptor beta chains were all read from a single sample in a study of brain T cells in children with intractable seizures. Time point indicated: blood from clinic visit 5 months post-surgery; TSC patient then seizure free. Profiling relied on immunoSEQ multiplex PCR, and the TCRdb table lists in-frame clones only, not all of them. There are about 340,000 clones in the sample; 93% occur only once, and 5.5% to 6% lies in the top ten. Sequences were derived from peripheral blood, sampled 5 to 6 months after surgery. The source of these receptors is a boy in the first two years of life with tuberous sclerosis and intractable seizures.

This chain uses TRBV7-9 with TRBJ1-3, with a tentative D call TRBD1 (6 bases). Germline loops: CDR1 SEHNR, CDR2 FQNEAQ (reference sequence). With 4 bases removed from V and 3 bases from J, the gap between germline ends came to 16 bases. This CDR3 is built from 16 residues. CDR3 amino acids: CASSSQTLRGGNTIYF. The CDR3 DNA reads as TGTGCCAGCAGCTCGCAGACTCTCAGGGGTGGAAACACCATATATTTT.

The chain is built from TRBV6-5 and TRBJ2-1; 9 nucleotides match TRBD2. Trimming took 1 base from V and 7 from J; bases not matched to a gene: 8. There are 16 residues in the CDR3. Germline V gene lookup returns CDR1 MNHEY and CDR2 SVGAGI. This chain's CDR3 is CASSYWMASGKNEQFF. Here the CDR3 DNA reads TGTGCCAGCAGTTACTGGATGGCTAGCGGGAAGAATGAGCAGTTCTTC.

CDR3 protein: CASSHPVGGYDNEQFF. In nucleotides, the CDR3 is TGTGCCAGCAGCCATCCCGTGGGGGGTTATGACAATGAGCAGTTCTTC. The chain links TRBV3-1 (or the pseudogene TRBV3-2) to TRBJ2-1, with a weak D call TRBD2 (6 bases). The CDR3 runs to 16 residues. The germline V and J ends were trimmed by 3 bases and 5 bases, with 17 bases remaining between them. In germline, CDR1 is LGHDT, CDR2 YNNKEL (reference sequence).

V usage is TRBV5-1 and J usage is TRBJ1-1; D is uncertain. CDR3 length: 14 residues. The V end was cut by 1 base, the J end by 2 bases, with 9 bases between. Germline loops: CDR1 SGHRS, CDR2 YFSETQ. CDR3 sequence: CASSLWSVNTEAFF. The CDR3 nucleotides are TGCGCCAGCAGCTTGTGGTCCGTAAACACTGAAGCTTTCTTT. Together with reference TRBV5-1 and TRBJ1-1, the CDR3 gives the full variable domain: KAGVTQTPRYLIKTRGQQVTLSCSPISGHRSVSWYQQTPGQGLQFLFEYFSETQRNKGNFPGRFSGRQFSNSRSEMNVSTLELGDSALYLCASSLWSVNTEAFFGQGTRLTVV.

The chain uses TRBV7-6 and TRBJ1-6; D call uncertain. V was clipped by 5 bases and J by 5 bases, with 13 bases between them. Germline V gene data show CDR1 as SGHVS and CDR2 as FNYEAQ. The CDR3 has 15 residues. CDR3 loop: CASSQAPRDNSPLHF. CDR3 nucleotides: TGTGCCAGCAGCCAAGCACCAAGAGATAATTCACCCCTCCACTTT.

J is TRBJ1-1 and V is TRBV11-2; a possible D gene is TRBD1 (6 bases). Germline V lookup: CDR1 SGHAT, CDR2 FQNNGV. The CDR3 is 14 amino acids. Trimming shortened V by 5 bases and J by 5 bases, and 15 bases separated the two germline ends. The CDR3 sequence is CASSTDWRGTEAFF. CDR3 coding DNA: TGTGCCAGCAGCACGGACTGGAGGGGGACTGAAGCTTTCTTT.

The rearrangement uses TRBV4-1 and TRBJ2-2, with TRBD1 matching 7 bases. The V segment lost 0 bases and the J segment 7 bases; nucleotides outside the gene matches: 8. Germline assignment: CDR1 MGHRA and CDR2 YSYEKL. CDR3 length: 16 residues. The CDR3 is CASSQDGAGGGGELFF. CDR3 DNA: TGCGCCAGCAGCCAAGATGGGGCAGGGGGTGGCGGGGAGCTGTTTTTT.

The V call is TRBV7-9, the J call TRBJ2-1; D remains unclear. The germline V and J ends were trimmed by 5 bases and 0 bases, with 17 bases remaining between them. This CDR3 comprises 17 residues. From germline, CDR1 is SEHNR and CDR2 FQNEAQ (reference sequence). The chain's CDR3 is CASSPRLQLSSYNEQFF. In DNA, the CDR3 is TGTGCCAGCAGCCCTCGTTTACAGTTAAGCTCCTACAATGAGCAGTTCTTC.

The chain links TRBV28 to TRBJ2-7, with TRBD2 matching over 7 bases. The junction had 4 bases not matched to a gene; V was cut back by 2 bases and J by 3 bases. The CDR3 contains 14 residues. The germline V gene has CDR1 MDHEN and CDR2 SYDVKM. The CDR3 loop is CASSLGSGNYEQYF. CDR3 nucleotide sequence: TGTGCCAGCAGTTTAGGCAGCGGGAACTACGAGCAGTACTTC.

The chain carries TRBV14 and TRBJ2-7, with 8 nucleotides matching TRBD2. The junction had 9 bases not matched to a gene; V was cut back by 1 base and J by 7 bases. Germline assignment: CDR1 SGHDN and CDR2 FVKESK. The CDR3 sequence is 15 residues long. CDR3 sequence (DNA): TGTGCCAGCAGCCAAGCCCTAGCGGGCTCGGGAGAGCAGTACTTC. As protein: CASSQALAGSGEQYF.

V and J are TRBV2 and TRBJ2-3, with no clear D. CDR3 length equals 11 residues. V shed 5 bases and J shed 5 bases, with 5 bases lying between them. Germline V lookup: CDR1 SNHLY, CDR2 FYNNEI. The CDR3, as DNA: TGTGCCAGCAGTTGGCGAGATACGCAGTATTTT. Translated, it gives CASSWRDTQYF.

The chain couples TRBV5-4 to TRBJ2-1; D is possibly TRBD2 (6 bases). The ends were cut back, 4 bases at V and 4 bases at J, with 9 bases in the middle. Looked up from germline, CDR1 is SGHNT and CDR2 is YYREEE (reference sequence). The CDR3 is 13 residues long. For the CDR3, the DNA is TGTGCCAGCAGCCCGGGACTTTACAATGAGCAGTTCTTC. It specifies CASSPGLYNEQFF.

V and J are TRBV10-1 and TRBJ1-1; D possibly corresponds to TRBD1 (6 bases). The CDR3 consists of 13 residues. Germline-derived CDR1 and CDR2 are WNHNN and SYGVQD (reference sequence). V gave up 0 bases and J gave up 4 bases, with 6 bases separating them. The CDR3 DNA is TGCGCCAGCAGTGAGTCGACAGGCACTGAAGCTTTCTTT. This sequence encodes CASSESTGTEAFF.

The chain has TRBV3-1 (or the pseudogene TRBV3-2) and TRBJ1-1; D ambiguous. Germline V lookup: CDR1 LGHDT, CDR2 YNNKEL (reference sequence). Trimming removed 4 bases at V and 0 bases at J, with 6 bases between. The CDR3 extends over 13 amino acids. The CDR3 nucleotides are TGTGCCAGCAGCCCAGGACTGAACACTGAAGCTTTCTTT. It encodes CASSPGLNTEAFF.

V is TRBV14 and J is TRBJ2-7; D call uncertain. V was shortened by 8 bases and J by 2 bases, with 7 bases between the two germline ends. CDR1 SGHDN and CDR2 FVKESK come from the germline V gene. There are 11 residues in the CDR3. CDR3 region: CASPKTYEQYF. CDR3 bases: TGTGCCAGCCCAAAGACCTACGAGCAGTACTTC.

The chain has TRBV7-9 and TRBJ1-2; maybe TRBD1 (6 bases). This CDR3 is 14 amino acids long. The V gene's germline CDR1 is SEHNR and CDR2 FQNEAQ (reference sequence). The ends were cut back, 5 bases at V and 3 bases at J, with 13 bases in the middle. The CDR3, as DNA: TGTGCCAGCAGCCCGCTTACAGGGTACTATGGCTACACCTTC. It is translated as CASSPLTGYYGYTF.

The rearrangement joins TRBV2 to TRBJ2-6, with 11 bases lining up with TRBD2. The germline V gene encodes CDR1 SNHLY and CDR2 FYNNEI. The CDR3 spans 17 residues. After removal of 2 bases from V and 2 bases from J, the junction contained 2 bases not matched to a gene. CDR3 amino acids: CASSETSGSAGANVLTF. CDR3 DNA: TGTGCCAGCAGTGAAACTAGCGGGAGTGCTGGGGCCAACGTCCTGACTTTC.

The V call is TRBV5-6, the J call TRBJ2-3; no firm D call. V gave up 6 bases and J gave up 2 bases, with 10 bases separating them. CDR1 SGHDT and CDR2 YYEEEE come from the germline V gene. This CDR3 has 13 residues. CDR3 protein: CASTRQPTDTQYF. In DNA, the CDR3 is TGTGCCAGCACCCGACAACCCACAGATACGCAGTATTTT.

The chain links TRBV7-6 to TRBJ1-1, with no clear D. The CDR3 totals 13 residues. Germline V gene lookup returns CDR1 SGHVS and CDR2 FNYEAQ. Trimming took 4 bases from V and 5 from J, leaving 11 bases between them. The CDR3 DNA sequence: TGTGCCAGCAGCTCGAGGACTGTGACTGAAGCTTTCTTT. Encoded protein: CASSSRTVTEAFF. The full variable domain, in which reference TRBV7-6 and TRBJ1-1 provide the parts outside the CDR3, is GAGVSQSPRYKVTKRGQDVALRCDPISGHVSLYWYRQALGQGPEFLTYFNYEAQQDKSGLPNDRFSAERPEGSISTLTIQRTEQRDSAMYRCASSSRTVTEAFFGQGTRLTVV.